Only one count was recorded for the clone carrying this TCR beta chain. Its specificity is not known. One end of the junction varies from germline; a read error may be responsible. The sample is drawn from a study of T cell repertoires in cytomegalovirus infection. The CDR3 has 16 residues. Germline CDR1 SGDLS, CDR2 YYNGEE. One entry per CDR3 protein, called by TCRdb with MiXCR from the reads. The sample lists roughly 990,000 distinct CDR3 sequences, approximately 31% occurring once. This specimen was cultured CD8+ T cells from PBMCs, taken from culture after CMV antigen stimulation. The V call is TRBV9, the J call TRBJ1-2, with D perhaps matching TRBD1 (5 bases). This TCR was sampled from a human donor in good health (CMV status not recorded). Some clones in this sample may be carry-over from other donors' samples. CDR3 coding DNA: TGTGCCAGCAACGTAGGGAAACAGGAGGACCTATGGGGCTACACCTTC. It specifies CASNVGKQEDLWGYTF.